The entry below gives a single TCR beta chain sequence along with its context. There is no known antigen for this receptor. No base quality information exists; no much larger clone differs at one position. Another Seattle source contributed samples from volunteer blood donors who had recovered from COVID-19. The collaborating institutions used their own protocols to collect whole blood in K2EDTA tubes. Collaborator samples were shipped for TCRbeta analysis as frozen whole blood, isolated PBMCs, or DNA extracted from either sample type. This entry belongs to a study of blood T cell repertoires in COVID-19 (dated by TCRdb to 2020 to 2022). Context from the whole study: Collaborator samples came from the United States, Italy and Spain and covered acute and convalescent phases of COVID-19. The material from the prospective study consisted of cDNA or gDNA derived from T cells, B-cell-depleted T cells, or PBMCs. The dataset comprised deeply sampled blood TCRbeta repertoires from subjects exposed to, actively infected with, or recovered from COVID-19. The repertoires were released in a freely available public database meant as a resource for research on the immune response to SARS-CoV-2. The samples were drawn from the first 160 participants of the ongoing ImmuneRACE study and from 950 to 1,500 subjects provided by 6 global collaborators. Nearly every sample came with metadata listing a de-identified subject ID, COVID-19 status, age in years and sex. Where available, HLA class I and class II types were obtained from metadata supplied by the sample provider rather than from assay-based typing. Results the study describes overall, beyond this receptor: How much clinical and demographic metadata was included differed by source and by participant, and the metadata was provided uncurated.

TCRbeta CDR3 regions were amplified from genomic DNA using the immunoSEQ Assay, a bias-controlled multiplex PCR. Per the source publication's procedure: The number of nucleated cells in each sample was estimated from the amplification of reference gene primers within the assay. To quantify the absolute abundance of each unique TCRbeta CDR3 rearrangement, sequence reads were collapsed and filtered. For each sample, productive Simpson clonality was calculated as the square root of Simpson's diversity index over productive rearrangements. TCRdb carries this immuneACCESS record with in-frame sequences only. Its versions omit some clonotypes, under half of them owing to an unresolved V gene in the studies checked, with the rest unexplained. V, J and clone size derive from that table, while D and trimming were established from the DNA sequence. The sample data list roughly 70,000 clones, and about 80% of these were observed just once. The top ten clonotypes cover about 18% of the sample.

The clonotype was recovered from a man between 70 and 80 years old who had recovered from COVID-19. Sample: peripheral blood.

CDR3 region: CASSLGSYGYTF. The bases read TGTGCCAGCAGTCTCGGGAGCTATGGCTACACCTTC. The chain couples TRBV12-3 or TRBV12-4 to TRBJ1-2; no confident D gene assignment can be made. V drops 5 bases and J drops 4 bases, leaving 8 bases in between. Its CDR3 holds 12 amino acids, cysteine through phenylalanine. Just CDR3 DNA is preserved here, 36 bases in frame from base 1.